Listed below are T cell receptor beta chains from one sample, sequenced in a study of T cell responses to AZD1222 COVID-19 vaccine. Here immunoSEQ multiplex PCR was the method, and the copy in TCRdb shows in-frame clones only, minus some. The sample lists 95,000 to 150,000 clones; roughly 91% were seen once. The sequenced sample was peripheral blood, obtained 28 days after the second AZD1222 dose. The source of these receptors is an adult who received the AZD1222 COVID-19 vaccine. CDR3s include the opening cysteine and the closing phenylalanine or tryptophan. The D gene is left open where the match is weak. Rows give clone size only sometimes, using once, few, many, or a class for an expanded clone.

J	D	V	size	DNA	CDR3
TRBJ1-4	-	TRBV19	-	TGTGCCAGTAGTATTGGAGGGGGATTTGCAACTAATGAAAAACTGTTTTTT	CASSIGGGFATNEKLFF
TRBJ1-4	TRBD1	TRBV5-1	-	TGCGCCAGCAGCCCGACAGGGGGGGAGTTTTTT	CASSPTGGEFF
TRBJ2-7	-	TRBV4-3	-	TGCGCCAGCAGCCAAGGGGGGCTCATGTCCTACGAGCAGTACTTC	CASSQGGLMSYEQYF
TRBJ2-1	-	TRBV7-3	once	TGTGCCAGCAGCCCCGACAGTACCCACAATGAGCAGTTCTTC	CASSPDSTHNEQFF
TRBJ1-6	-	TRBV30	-	TGTGCCTTAACAGGGAATAGTTCACCCCTCCACTTT	CALTGNSSPLHF
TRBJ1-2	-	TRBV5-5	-	TGTGCCAGCAGCTTGGATCCGGGGGGTAACTATGGCTACACCTTC	CASSLDPGGNYGYTF
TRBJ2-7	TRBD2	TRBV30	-	TGTGCCTTTCGACTAGCGGGAGTAGGTGAGCAGTACTTC	CAFRLAGVGEQYF
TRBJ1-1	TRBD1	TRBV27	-	TGTGCCAGCAGTTCCCTCAGTACGACAGGGGGCCAACCTTTCTTGAACACTGAAGCTTTCTTT	CASSSLSTTGGQPFLNTEAFF
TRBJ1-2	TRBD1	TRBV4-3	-	TGCGCCAGCAGCCAAGGAGGGGGACAGATAATAGGCTATGGCTACACCTTC	CASSQGGGQIIGYGYTF
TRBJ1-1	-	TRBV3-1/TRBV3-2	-	TGTGCCAGCAGCCAAAGAAACACTGAAGCTTTCTTT	CASSQRNTEAFF
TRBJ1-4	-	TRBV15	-	TGTGCCACCAGCCACAGAGAGGGGAATAATGAAAAACTGTTTTTT	CATSHREGNNEKLFF
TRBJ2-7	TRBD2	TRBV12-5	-	TGTGCTAGTGGTTTGGTACGGGGGGTAGCGGTTATGGCCTACGAGCAGTACTTC	CASGLVRGVAVMAYEQYF
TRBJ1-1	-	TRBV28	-	TGTGCCAGCAGAACGGGGAACACTGAAGCTTTCTTT	CASRTGNTEAFF
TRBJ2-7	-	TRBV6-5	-	TGTGCCGGCCATTCGGACACTCCGGCCTACGAGCAGTACTTC	CAGHSDTPAYEQYF
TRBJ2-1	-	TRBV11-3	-	TGTGCCAGCAGCACCGACAGGTCGGAAATACAGTTCTTC	CASSTDRSEIQFF
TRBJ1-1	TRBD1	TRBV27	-	TGTGCCAGCAGTTTATGGGCAGGGGGTGGCAACACTGAAGCTTTCTTT	CASSLWAGGGNTEAFF
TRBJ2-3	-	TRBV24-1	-	TGTGCCACCAGTTGGGGCCCTGGACCACCCGATGGTGATACGCAGTATTTT	CATSWGPGPPDGDTQYF
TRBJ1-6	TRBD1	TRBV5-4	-	TGTGCCAGCAGCCAAGACAGGGGAGGTTCACCCCTCCACTTT	CASSQDRGGSPLHF
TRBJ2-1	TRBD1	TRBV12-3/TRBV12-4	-	TGTGCCAGCAATACAGGGGGCTACAATGAGCAGTTCTTC	CASNTGGYNEQFF
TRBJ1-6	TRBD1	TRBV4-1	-	TGCGCCAGCAGCCAGGGCCCGACAGGGCTGGGATATAATTCACCCCTCCACTTT	CASSQGPTGLGYNSPLHF
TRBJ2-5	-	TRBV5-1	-	TGCGCCAGCAGCAACCAAGAGACCCAGTACTTC	CASSNQETQYF
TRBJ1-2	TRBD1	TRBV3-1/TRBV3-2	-	TGTGCCAGCAGCCCAACAGGGGTTAGCTACACCTTC	CASSPTGVSYTF
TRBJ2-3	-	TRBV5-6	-	TGTGCCAGCAGCTACAAACCTCAGGGTGCAGATACGCAGTATTTT	CASSYKPQGADTQYF
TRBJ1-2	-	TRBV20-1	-	TGCAGTGCTAGTAAGGACTATGGCTACACCTTC	CSASKDYGYTF
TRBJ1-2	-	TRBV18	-	TGTGCCAGCTCACCGGAGGGATTTGACGGCTACACCTTC	CASSPEGFDGYTF
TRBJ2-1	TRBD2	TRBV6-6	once	TGTGCCAGCAGGAGACTAGCCGTCGGGAATGAGCAGTTCTTC	CASRRLAVGNEQFF
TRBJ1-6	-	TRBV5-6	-	TGTGCCAGCAGCTTCCCAAATTCACCCCTCCACTTT	CASSFPNSPLHF
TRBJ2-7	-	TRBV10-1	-	TGCGCCAGCAGTGAGGTTCCGGGGGGCACCTACGAGCAGTACTTC	CASSEVPGGTYEQYF
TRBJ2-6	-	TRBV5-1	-	TGCGCCAGCAGCTCCGGAGATTACGGGGCCAACGTCCTGACTTTC	CASSSGDYGANVLTF
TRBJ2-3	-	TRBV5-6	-	TGTGCCAGCAGCCCCGTAGCCGGAGATACGCAGTATTTT	CASSPVAGDTQYF
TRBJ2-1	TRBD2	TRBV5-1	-	TGCGCCAGCAGCTTGGGAAGCGGGGGGACTTACAATGAGCAGTTCTTC	CASSLGSGGTYNEQFF
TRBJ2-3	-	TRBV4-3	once	TGCGCCAGCAGCCAGGGGGTGGACGGTTCTAGCACAGATACGCAGTATTTT	CASSQGVDGSSTDTQYF
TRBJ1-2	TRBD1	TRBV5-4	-	TGTGCCAGCAGCAATAAGGGACAGTATGGCTACACCTTC	CASSNKGQYGYTF
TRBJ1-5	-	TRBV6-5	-	TGTGCCAGCAGCTTTCTTAATCAGCCCCAGCATTTT	CASSFLNQPQHF
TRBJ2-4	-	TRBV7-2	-	TGTGCCAGCAGCTTACAGGGGGCCAAAAACATTCAGTACTTC	CASSLQGAKNIQYF
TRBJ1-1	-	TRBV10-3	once	TGTGCCATCAGTGGGTTGAATGAGGACACTGAAGCTTTCTTT	CAISGLNEDTEAFF
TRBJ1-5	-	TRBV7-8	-	TGTGCCAGCAGCTTAGGGGGGGCTCAGCCCCAGCATTTT	CASSLGGAQPQHF
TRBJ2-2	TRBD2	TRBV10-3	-	TGTGCCATCAGTGAGAGACTAGCGGGGGGAACTGGGGAGCTGTTTTTT	CAISERLAGGTGELFF
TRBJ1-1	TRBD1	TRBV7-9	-	TGTGCCAGCAGCTTAGGACAGGGGCGGGAAGCTTTCTTT	CASSLGQGREAFF
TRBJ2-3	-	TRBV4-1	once	TGCGCCAGCAGCCAACAATCCCCCTCCTCTAGCACAGATACGCAGTATTTT	CASSQQSPSSSTDTQYF
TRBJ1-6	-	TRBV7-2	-	TGTGCCAGCAGCTTAGGAAATGGTGTAGGAAATTCACCCCTCCACTTT	CASSLGNGVGNSPLHF
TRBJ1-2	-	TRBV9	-	TGTGCCAGCAGCGGGCAGACTTCCATTAACTATGGCTACACCTTC	CASSGQTSINYGYTF
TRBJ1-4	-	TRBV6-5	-	TGTGCCAGCAGTCCATATTTCGGGGGTAATGAAAAACTGTTTTTT	CASSPYFGGNEKLFF
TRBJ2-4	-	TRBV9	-	TGTGCCAGCAGCGGGCGCCGGGACAAGCTAGCCAAAAACATTCAGTACTTC	CASSGRRDKLAKNIQYF
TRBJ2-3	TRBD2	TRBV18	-	TGTGCCAGCTCACCGGGGGCTAGCGGGAGATTGGCAGATACGCAGTATTTT	CASSPGASGRLADTQYF
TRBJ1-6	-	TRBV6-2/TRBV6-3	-	TGTGCCAGCAGTTACTCGGAGTTTAATTCACCCCTCCACTTT	CASSYSEFNSPLHF
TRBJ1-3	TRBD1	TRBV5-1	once	TGCGCCAGCAGCTTAGGAGACAGGGGAGGCGGAAACACCATATATTTT	CASSLGDRGGGNTIYF
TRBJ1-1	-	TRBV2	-	TGTGCCAGCAGTGGATCCACGAGCACTGAAGCTTTCTTT	CASSGSTSTEAFF
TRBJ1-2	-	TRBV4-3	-	TGCGCCAGCAGCCAAGGTGGAGCGGGCAGGGACTATGGCTACACCTTC	CASSQGGAGRDYGYTF
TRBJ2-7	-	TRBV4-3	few	TGCGCCAGCAGCGGACTTTTCTACGAGCAGTACTTC	CASSGLFYEQYF
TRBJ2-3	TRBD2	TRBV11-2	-	TGTGCCACTTCCTCTAGCGGGAGTCCAGATACGCAGTATTTT	CATSSSGSPDTQYF
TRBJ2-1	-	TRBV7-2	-	TGTGCCAGCAGCTTAGTGGGGGTGCGCAATGAGCAGTTCTTC	CASSLVGVRNEQFF
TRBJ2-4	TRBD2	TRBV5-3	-	TGTGCCAGAAGCAGGGGACTAGCCGTAGCCAAAAACATTCAGTACTTC	CARSRGLAVAKNIQYF
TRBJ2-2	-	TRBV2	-	TGTGCCAGCAGGTTAGATAGGGACACCGGGGAGCTGTTTTTT	CASRLDRDTGELFF